This T cell receptor (beta chain) came from a study of blood T cell repertoires in COVID-19. Study-level background: Acute-phase and convalescent COVID-19 samples originated in the United States, Italy and Spain. From T cells, B-cell-depleted T cells, or PBMCs came the material, which was cDNA or gDNA.

Sequencing was performed with immunoSEQ multiplex PCR; in TCRdb, only in-frame clones are kept and a portion is missing. Among 210,000 or so clones, 80% to 90% were seen once, and the ten largest hold more than 3%. Study members were between roughly 18 and 100 years old and lived in roughly 24 US regions. The CDR3 spans 13 residues. The V and J ends lost 6 bases and 4 bases respectively, with 12 bases between them. Germline V lookup: CDR1 MDHEN, CDR2 SYDVKM. The sample was PBMCs or T cells enriched from blood (not recorded which). This receptor was identified in a woman aged 30 to 39 who had been exposed to COVID-19. This sequence joins TRBV28 and TRBJ1-1, with D tentatively TRBD1 (5 bases). The CDR3 spells CASSRRGITEAFF. The CDR3, as DNA: TGTGCCAGCAGCCGGAGGGGAATCACTGAAGCTTTCTTT.